The 18 T cell receptor beta chains listed next were all sequenced from one sample in a study of PD-1 blockade in classical Hodgkin lymphoma. Assay: immunoSEQ multiplex PCR; the TCRdb copy retains only in-frame clones and omits some. The data contain about 32,000 clones, about nine tenths of them singletons. As for time point: newly diagnosed, previously untreated cHL patient sample. Magnetic negative selection purified CD4+ T cells from thawed PBMCs. The sample comprised CD4+ T cells from blood. Receptors were obtained from a human donor with classical Hodgkin lymphoma.

This clone was recorded once. The J gene is TRBJ2-2, the V gene TRBV9; D is undetermined. Trimming left V 0 bases short and J 4 bases short, with 10 bases between. The CDR3 length is 15 residues. Germline V lookup: CDR1 SGDLS, CDR2 YYNGEE. The CDR3 DNA is TGTGCCAGCAGCGTAGGGGTAGCATCCACCGGGGAGCTGTTTTTT. Translated, it gives CASSVGVASTGELFF. The complete variable domain, with remaining parts taken from reference TRBV9 and TRBJ2-2, reads DSGVTQTPKHLITATGQRVTLRCSPRSGDLSVYWYQQSLDQGLQFLIQYYNGEERAKGNILERFSAQQFPDLHSELNLSSLELGDSALYFCASSVGVASTGELFFGEGSRLTVL.

The J gene is TRBJ2-7, the V gene TRBV5-1, with a weak D call TRBD2 (6 bases). Germline V gene data show CDR1 as SGHRS and CDR2 as YFSETQ. This CDR3 region has 15 residues. Trimming cost V 4 bases and J 3 bases, with 17 bases left between them. In DNA form, the CDR3 reads TGCGCCAGCAGCCCCACTGGGGGGAACCTCTACGAGCAGTACTTC. It yields the protein CASSPTGGNLYEQYF. Full variable domain (outside the CDR3, taken from reference TRBV5-1 and TRBJ2-7): KAGVTQTPRYLIKTRGQQVTLSCSPISGHRSVSWYQQTPGQGLQFLFEYFSETQRNKGNFPGRFSGRQFSNSRSEMNVSTLELGDSALYLCASSPTGGNLYEQYFGPGTRLTVT.

This clone was seen a few times. V is TRBV7-3 and J is TRBJ2-2; D is unclear. This CDR3 spans 12 amino acids. V was trimmed by 2 bases and J by 4 bases, leaving 2 bases between them. Germline CDR1 SGHTA, CDR2 FQGTGA. The CDR3 bases are TGTGCCAGCAGCTTACTCACCGGGGAGCTGTTTTTT. This encodes CASSLLTGELFF.

This chain uses TRBV5-1 with TRBJ2-5; 15 nucleotides line up with TRBD2. CDR1 and CDR2 from the germline V gene are SGHRS and YFSETQ. Trimming took 0 bases from V and 1 from J; bases not matched to a gene: 1. The length of the CDR3 is 17 residues. The CDR3 loop reads CASSLGTSGRAQETQYF. CDR3 nucleotides: TGCGCCAGCAGCTTGGGGACTAGCGGGAGGGCCCAAGAGACCCAGTACTTC.

The CDR3 reads CASSNYRGSNQPQHF. The CDR3 DNA reads as TGTGCCAGTAGTAATTACCGGGGGAGCAATCAGCCCCAGCATTTT. This chain links TRBV19 with TRBJ1-5; D possibly corresponds to TRBD1 (5 bases). Looked up from germline, CDR1 is LNHDA and CDR2 is SQIVND (reference sequence). The CDR3 totals 15 residues. Trimming cost V 4 bases and J 1 base, with 11 bases left between them.

This clone was counted a few times. The V call is TRBV19, the J call TRBJ2-1; D remains unclear. V lost 5 bases to trimming and J lost 6 bases, with 8 bases between them. From germline, CDR1 is LNHDA and CDR2 SQIVND (reference sequence). The CDR3 sequence is 12 residues long. The CDR3 DNA sequence: TGTGCCAGTAGTGTCCGAGCCAATGAGCAGTTCTTC. Encoded protein: CASSVRANEQFF.

V is TRBV5-5 and J is TRBJ2-7; a weak D match, TRBD1 (6 bases). The V gene lost 4 bases and the J gene lost 3 bases, with 11 bases spanning the gap. This CDR3 spans 13 amino acids. Germline CDR1 and CDR2: SGHKS and YYEKEE (reference sequence). CDR3 sequence: CASSRDIFYEQYF. CDR3 nucleotide sequence: TGTGCCAGCAGCAGGGACATATTCTACGAGCAGTACTTC.

This rearrangement joins TRBV7-9 to TRBJ2-3, with D tentatively TRBD1 (6 bases). Trimming left V 1 base short and J 4 bases short, with 12 bases between. The CDR3 sequence is 15 residues long. Germline CDR1 SEHNR, CDR2 FQNEAQ (reference sequence). CDR3 coding DNA: TGTGCCAGCAGCTTAGAGGGGGTCTTTTCAGATACGCAGTATTTT. As protein: CASSLEGVFSDTQYF. Full variable domain (rest looked up from reference TRBV7-9 and TRBJ2-3): DTGVSQNPRHKITKRGQNVTFRCDPISEHNRLYWYRQTLGQGPEFLTYFQNEAQLEKSRLLSDRFSAERPKGSFSTLEIQRTEQGDSAMYLCASSLEGVFSDTQYFGPGTRLTVL.

The chain links TRBV5-8 to TRBJ1-4; D call uncertain. The CDR3 is 11 residues long. V was shortened by 4 bases and J by 12 bases, with 10 bases between the two germline ends. Germline CDR1 is SGHTS and CDR2 is YDEGEE. This CDR3 is CASSPLDQLFF. DNA for the CDR3: TGTGCCAGCAGCCCCCTGGACCAACTGTTTTTT.

The chain carries TRBV19 and TRBJ2-1; unclear D gene. Germline lookup yields CDR1 LNHDA and CDR2 SQIVND (reference sequence). V dropped 5 bases and J dropped 0 bases, with 14 bases sitting between them. This CDR3 contains 16 residues. The CDR3: CASSALYASSYNEQFF. The CDR3 DNA reads as TGTGCCAGTAGTGCCCTCTACGCTAGCTCCTACAATGAGCAGTTCTTC.

This clone has only one observation. V usage is TRBV19 and J usage is TRBJ1-4; D perhaps matches TRBD1 (5 bases). The CDR3 extends over 15 amino acids. The germline CDR1 and CDR2 sequences are LNHDA and SQIVND (reference sequence). Trimming pared 1 base from V and 8 bases from J, leaving 14 bases between. CDR3 sequence reads: CASSIGGGAREKLFF. CDR3 nucleotides: TGTGCCAGTAGTATAGGCGGAGGGGCGAGGGAAAAACTGTTTTTT.

The gene calls are TRBV5-1 and TRBJ1-2; 8 bases align to TRBD1. The trim removed 4 bases at V and 1 base at J, leaving 9 bases unmatched. The CDR3 consists of 16 residues. In germline, CDR1 is SGHRS, CDR2 YFSETQ. This CDR3 reads CASSGIQGERNYGYTF. CDR3 bases: TGCGCCAGCAGCGGGATACAGGGGGAGCGTAACTATGGCTACACCTTC.

The gene calls are TRBV6-1 and TRBJ2-6; no clear D. The length of the CDR3 is 14 residues. The V gene's germline CDR1 is MNHNS and CDR2 SASEGT. V was clipped by 8 bases and J by 0 bases, with 8 bases between them. The CDR3 DNA is TGTGCCAGCTTCAGCCACTCTGGGGCCAACGTCCTGACTTTC. This sequence encodes CASFSHSGANVLTF.

The chain joins TRBV4-1 to TRBJ1-4; D unclear. V lost 1 base and J lost 5, with 11 bases in between. The CDR3 consists of 15 residues. Germline CDR1 is MGHRA and CDR2 is YSYEKL. As DNA, the CDR3 is TGCGCCAGCAGCCAAGGGAGGGCCGAGAATGAAAAACTGTTTTTT. It codes for CASSQGRAENEKLFF.

The rearrangement links TRBV18 to TRBJ1-6; maybe TRBD1 (5 bases). Per germline, CDR1 KGHSH and CDR2 LQKENI. With 2 bases removed from V and 10 bases from J, the gap between germline ends came to 15 bases. The CDR3 length is 15 residues. CDR3 loop: CASSPITQGGSPLHF. CDR3 nucleotides: TGTGCCAGCTCACCAATCACTCAGGGAGGCTCACCCCTCCACTTT.

The rearrangement uses TRBV9 and TRBJ2-2; 7 bases match TRBD2. V dropped 2 bases and J dropped 0; count of bases not matched to a gene: 7. The CDR3 covers 17 residues. The germline CDR1 and CDR2 sequences are SGDLS and YYNGEE. In nucleotides, the CDR3 is TGTGCCAGCAGCGTCGAGCGGGGCTACGCGAACACCGGGGAGCTGTTTTTT. Residues: CASSVERGYANTGELFF.

The chain uses TRBV10-3 and TRBJ2-3; 14 nucleotides align to TRBD2. V dropped 7 bases and J dropped 0; count of bases not matched to a gene: 9. This CDR3 has 18 residues. Germline loops: CDR1 ENHRY, CDR2 SYGVKD. CDR3 nucleotide sequence: TGTGCCATCAACCCCGGGACTAGCGGGAGTACCAGCACAGATACGCAGTATTTT. Protein product: CAINPGTSGSTSTDTQYF.

The chain carries TRBV18 and TRBJ2-1; 8 nucleotides align to TRBD2. The CDR3 covers 15 residues. Germline CDR1 reads KGHSH; CDR2 reads LQKENI. With 0 bases clipped from V and 9 bases from J, the junction kept 7 bases outside the gene matches. CDR3 in DNA: TGTGCCAGCTCACCACCGTTAAGCGGGAGAGGTGAGCAGTTCTTC. Translating it yields CASSPPLSGRGEQFF. The whole variable domain, remainder taken from reference TRBV18 and TRBJ2-1, is NAGVMQNPRHLVRRRGQEARLRCSPMKGHSHVYWYRQLPEEGLKFMVYLQKENIIDESGMPKERFSAEFPKEGPSILRIQQVVRGDSAAYFCASSPPLSGRGEQFFGPGTRLTVL.